Below are 21 T cell receptor beta chains sequenced from a single sample in a study of CD8+ T cells in alopecia areata. As the sequencing template, cDNA was produced by extracting RNA and reverse transcribing it. The method was immunoSEQ multiplex PCR; TCRdb's version includes in-frame clones alone and lacks a portion of them. This sample has 220,000 or so clones, with 50% to 60% found just once. This sample comprised CD4+ T cells sorted from blood, obtained at week 0. All receptors derive from a human donor with alopecia areata.

V is TRBV5-4 and J is TRBJ2-5, with D unclear. The CDR3 contains 13 residues. CDR1 SGHNT and CDR2 YYREEE come from the germline V gene (reference sequence). V lost 0 bases and J 1 base, leaving 4 bases between the germline ends. In DNA, the CDR3 is TGTGCCAGCAGCTTGGGGTTCCAAGAGACCCAGTACTTC. It encodes CASSLGFQETQYF.

This chain uses TRBV7-2 with TRBJ2-5; 12 bases agree with TRBD2. The germline gives CDR1 SGHTA, CDR2 FQGNSA. Trimming took 1 base from V and 5 from J; bases not matched to a gene: 5. The CDR3 is 16 amino acids. CDR3 loop: CASSLGLAGARETQYF. As DNA, the CDR3 is TGTGCCAGCAGCTTAGGACTAGCGGGAGCTCGGGAGACCCAGTACTTC. Looking up the rest from reference TRBV7-2 and TRBJ2-5 gives the full variable domain: GAGVSQSPSNKVTEKGKDVELRCDPISGHTALYWYRQSLGQGLEFLIYFQGNSAPDKSGLPSDRFSAERTGGSVSTLTIQRTQQEDSAVYLCASSLGLAGARETQYFGPGTRLLVL.

The chain has TRBV29-1 and TRBJ1-3, with D tentatively TRBD1 (6 bases). Deletions cut 5 bases from V and 2 bases from J, with 13 bases between. From germline, CDR1 is SQVTM and CDR2 ANQGSEA. CDR3 length: 14 amino acids. The CDR3 is CSVKEGGAGNTIYF. CDR3 DNA: TGCAGCGTTAAGGAGGGGGGAGCTGGAAACACCATATATTTT.

The V and J genes are TRBV4-1 and TRBJ2-1; TRBD2 aligns across 11 bases. Looked up from germline, CDR1 is MGHRA and CDR2 is YSYEKL. This CDR3 has 16 residues. Trimming took 4 bases from V and 4 from J; bases not matched to a gene: 6. The CDR3 loop reads CASSLLGLADYNEQFF. Here the CDR3 DNA reads TGCGCCAGCAGCCTTCTGGGACTAGCGGATTACAATGAGCAGTTCTTC.

The chain is built from TRBV5-1 and TRBJ1-5; no firm D call. The V gene lost 1 base and the J gene lost 7 bases, with 12 bases spanning the gap. This CDR3 spans 14 amino acids. Germline CDR1 and CDR2: SGHRS and YFSETQ. This CDR3 is CASSLRSGGQPQHF. The CDR3 region has the DNA TGCGCCAGCAGCTTGCGGTCAGGCGGGCAGCCCCAGCATTTT.

This clone was picked up a small number of times. The rearrangement links TRBV29-1 to TRBJ2-1; D is perhaps TRBD1 or TRBD2 (5 bases each). V was clipped by 4 bases and J by 6 bases, with 10 bases between them. The CDR3 spans 12 residues. Germline CDR1 is SQVTM and CDR2 is ANQGSEA. This CDR3 is CSVAGAVNEQFF. The CDR3 DNA sequence: TGCAGCGTTGCCGGGGCGGTCAATGAGCAGTTCTTC.

This sequence joins TRBV5-1 and TRBJ2-7, with D possibly called TRBD1 or TRBD2 (6 bases each). The CDR3 contains 16 residues. The germline V gene encodes CDR1 SGHRS and CDR2 YFSETQ. V was cut by 4 bases and J by 3 bases, with 20 bases left in between. Written as DNA, the CDR3 is TGCGCCAGCAGCCCACAGGGACACCCGGGAGACTACGAGCAGTACTTC. Its translation: CASSPQGHPGDYEQYF.

This clone has a single count. The chain combines TRBV23-1 with TRBJ2-7; 9 bases are shared with TRBD2. TRBV23-1 is placed among ORFs of uncertain function. The length of the CDR3 is 17 residues. V lost 0 bases and J lost 3; bases outside the gene matches: 9. The CDR3 sequence is CASSQSVLAGPSYEQYF. DNA of the CDR3: TGCGCCAGCAGTCAATCGGTCCTAGCGGGGCCGAGCTACGAGCAGTACTTC.

This clone was seen only a few times. This rearrangement joins TRBV30 to TRBJ1-2, with no clear D. V was pared by 2 bases and J by 6 bases, with 7 bases between. The length of the CDR3 is 11 residues. From germline, CDR1 is GTSNPN and CDR2 SVGIG (reference sequence). CDR3 sequence (DNA): TGTGCCTGGAGTCCACCCCATGGCTACACCTTC. Translation: CAWSPPHGYTF.

This clone was detected only a few times. This chain connects TRBV6-1 to TRBJ1-1; TRBD1 is a possible D gene (6 bases). Germline V gene lookup returns CDR1 MNHNS and CDR2 SASEGT. This CDR3 contains 14 residues. V was shortened by 6 bases and J by 1 base, with 12 bases between the two germline ends. The CDR3: CASRDGQTNTEAFF. The CDR3 DNA follows: TGTGCCAGCAGGGACGGACAGACGAACACTGAAGCTTTCTTT.

The CDR3 sequence is CASSHGLAVIAKNIQYF. As DNA, the CDR3 is TGCGCCAGCAGCCACGGACTAGCGGTGATAGCCAAAAACATTCAGTACTTC. The chain links TRBV4-1 to TRBJ2-4; 10 bases align to TRBD2. After removal of 3 bases from V and 0 bases from J, the junction contained 5 bases not matched to a gene. This CDR3 spans 17 amino acids. Germline V gives CDR1 MGHRA, CDR2 YSYEKL.

The rearrangement uses TRBV30 and TRBJ1-5; a possible D gene is TRBD1 (6 bases). The V end was cut by 3 bases, the J end by 2 bases, with 14 bases between. Looked up from germline, CDR1 is GTSNPN and CDR2 is SVGIG (reference sequence). The CDR3 extends over 15 amino acids. In nucleotides, the CDR3 is TGTGCCTGGAGGAAAGGACAGTCGGGCAATCAGCCCCAGCATTTT. This encodes CAWRKGQSGNQPQHF.

The chain employs TRBV2 and TRBJ2-3, with 9 positions matching TRBD2. Germline loops: CDR1 SNHLY, CDR2 FYNNEI. V shed 5 bases and J 3 bases; nucleotides not matched to a gene: 6. The CDR3 consists of 15 residues. The CDR3 spells CASSPRGLATDTQYF. The DNA for the CDR3 is TGTGCCAGCAGTCCACGAGGACTAGCGACAGATACGCAGTATTTT.

The rearrangement links TRBV29-1 to TRBJ2-3; the D gene could be TRBD1 or TRBD2 (6 bases each). The germline V gene has CDR1 SQVTM and CDR2 ANQGSEA. Between the trimmed V and J ends, which lost 7 bases and 2 bases, there was a span of 16 bases. The CDR3 runs to 14 residues. In DNA form, the CDR3 reads TGCAGCGCAACACGGGGGCAGGACACAGATACGCAGTATTTT. Protein: CSATRGQDTDTQYF.

This chain joins TRBV7-9 and TRBJ1-1; D perhaps matches TRBD1 (5 bases). Germline-derived CDR1 and CDR2 are SEHNR and FQNEAQ (reference sequence). V shed 5 bases and J shed 3 bases, with 16 bases lying between them. CDR3 length: 15 residues. The CDR3 spells CASSPSTGVYTEAFF. In DNA, the CDR3 is TGTGCCAGCAGCCCATCGACGGGGGTGTACACTGAAGCTTTCTTT. The full variable domain, rest sourced from reference TRBV7-9 and TRBJ1-1, is DTGVSQNPRHKITKRGQNVTFRCDPISEHNRLYWYRQTLGQGPEFLTYFQNEAQLEKSRLLSDRFSAERPKGSFSTLEIQRTEQGDSAMYLCASSPSTGVYTEAFFGQGTRLTVV.

The rearrangement links TRBV28 to TRBJ1-1; D not resolved. Germline V gives CDR1 MDHEN, CDR2 SYDVKM. V lost 7 bases to trimming and J lost 4 bases, with 10 bases between them. This CDR3 is built from 12 residues. Here the CDR3 reads CASKVLGTEAFF. In nucleotides, the CDR3 is TGTGCCAGCAAGGTATTGGGCACTGAAGCTTTCTTT.

This rearrangement joins TRBV4-1 to TRBJ1-5, with a tentative D call TRBD1 (5 bases). V was clipped by 4 bases and J by 3 bases, with 19 bases between them. The CDR3 length is 17 residues. CDR1 and CDR2 (germline): MGHRA, YSYEKL. The CDR3 DNA reads as TGCGCCAGCAGCCGTAGTCGGGACTCCCAGAACAATCAGCCCCAGCATTTT. Amino acid sequence: CASSRSRDSQNNQPQHF.

The rearrangement uses TRBV30 and TRBJ2-2; 7 bases line up with TRBD1. Germline CDR1 is GTSNPN and CDR2 is SVGIG (reference sequence). The CDR3 covers 14 residues. V was pared by 8 bases and J by 0 bases, with 6 bases of the junction left unmatched. The CDR3 is CARRTGPNTGELFF. The CDR3, as DNA: TGTGCCAGACGGACAGGCCCGAACACCGGGGAGCTGTTTTTT.

The chain uses TRBV30 and TRBJ2-4; possibly TRBD1 or TRBD2 for D (5 bases each). Germline CDR1 is GTSNPN and CDR2 is SVGIG (reference sequence). This CDR3 region has 16 residues. Trimming cost V 2 bases and J 1 base, with 15 bases left between them. The CDR3 coding sequence is TGTGCCTGGAGTTTTAGGGGACCGAGGGCCAAAAACATTCAGTACTTC. Its protein is CAWSFRGPRAKNIQYF. Using reference TRBV30 and TRBJ2-4 for the parts outside the CDR3, the full variable domain is SQTIHQWPATLVQPVGSPLSLECTVEGTSNPNLYWYRQAAGRGLQLLFYSVGIGQISSEVPQNLSASRPQDRQFILSSKKLLLSDSGFYLCAWSFRGPRAKNIQYFGAGTRLSVL.

The rearrangement links TRBV6-1 to TRBJ2-7; D remains ambiguous. The V end was cut by 5 bases, the J end by 2 bases, with 4 bases between. The CDR3 covers 11 residues. In germline, CDR1 is MNHNS, CDR2 SASEGT. The DNA of the CDR3 is TGTGCCAGCAGTATTGCCTACGAGCAGTACTTC. It specifies CASSIAYEQYF.

On this clone: Given a much more abundant clone one base away, this may be a read error. The chain employs TRBV7-9 and TRBJ2-3; D gene ambiguous. Germline V lookup: CDR1 SEHNR, CDR2 FQNEAQ (reference sequence). Trimming took off 4 bases at V and 2 bases at J, with 1 base between the two ends. This CDR3 has 11 amino acids. The CDR3 DNA is TGTGCCAGCAGCTCCACAGATACGCAGTATTTT. It is translated as CASSSTDTQYF. Full variable domain (missing parts from reference TRBV7-9 and TRBJ2-3): DTGVSQNPRHKITKRGQNVTFRCDPISEHNRLYWYRQTLGQGPEFLTYFQNEAQLEKSRLLSDRFSAERPKGSFSTLEIQRTEQGDSAMYLCASSSTDTQYFGPGTRLTVL.